These 2 T cell receptor beta chains were sequenced from one sample in a study of Ad26.COV2.S vaccination and SARS-CoV-2 variants. Libraries were prepared by immunoSEQ multiplex PCR; TCRdb keeps only in-frame clonotypes and omits some of them. The sample consists of about half a million clones, 80% to 90% of them appearing once. Documented treatment: roughly 18 received Ad26.COV2.S at low or high dose, single or two shots; about 5 received placebo; per-sample allocation not given. Sampling took place 63 days after the first vaccine or placebo injection. The sequencing here drew on peripheral blood, taken in a trial of Ad26.COV2.S vaccine versus placebo. All receptors derive from a person aged 18-65 years who received the Ad26.COV2.S COVID-19 vaccine or a placebo.

This sequence joins TRBV11-2 and TRBJ2-7; D may correspond to TRBD1 or TRBD2 (5 bases each). CDR3 length: 13 amino acids. Trimming shortened V by 3 bases and J by 2 bases, and 8 bases separated the two germline ends. Germline CDR1 and CDR2: SGHAT and FQNNGV. The CDR3 spells CASSFRGPYEQYF. The CDR3 DNA is TGTGCCAGCAGCTTCCGGGGCCCCTACGAGCAGTACTTC.

The chain combines TRBV9 with TRBJ1-4; D possibly corresponds to TRBD1 (5 bases). There are 16 residues in the CDR3. V lost 4 bases and J lost 7, with 20 bases in between. CDR1 is SGDLS, CDR2 YYNGEE, per germline. The CDR3 spells CASSPQWGSPSEKLFF. The DNA of the CDR3 is TGTGCCAGCAGCCCCCAGTGGGGCAGCCCGAGTGAAAAACTGTTTTTT.